This T cell receptor (beta chain) was captured in a study of T cell repertoires in cytomegalovirus infection. Overall study context: Recently identified HLA-C-restricted CMV epitopes were used, and well-studied HLA-B-restricted CMV epitopes were used as well.

TCRdb redid the calling of the reads with MiXCR, one entry per CDR3 protein. This repertoire shows hundreds of thousands of distinct CDR3 sequences, around a third found once; its top ten account for 15% to 20%. CDR3 length: 14 amino acids. Trimming took 0 bases from V and 3 from J, leaving 9 bases between them. In germline, CDR1 is SGHDT, CDR2 YYEEEE. In the case of this clonotype: Its antigen remains unknown.

V and J are TRBV5-6 and TRBJ1-2; a weak D match, TRBD1 (5 bases). This clonotype was sampled from a human donor in good health (CMV status not recorded). Some clones in this sample may be carry-over from other donors' samples. The sample consisted of cultured PBMCs, taken from culture after CMV antigen stimulation. Here the CDR3 reads CASSLGGDYYGYTF. Here the CDR3 DNA reads TGTGCCAGCAGCTTGGGGGGGGACTACTATGGCTACACCTTC.